Sequencing of this T cell receptor beta chain was carried out in a study of response to subunit inactivated influenza vaccine. General study results and limits: Few additional T cells are recruited per seasonal influenza vaccination, authors suggested.

TCRdb redid the calling of the RT-PCR reads with MiXCR, one entry per CDR3 protein. The table records 550,000 to 650,000 distinct CDR3 sequences, approximately 10% of them present only once. Germline-derived CDR1 and CDR2 are SGHTA and FQGTGA. Trimming took off 2 bases at V and 5 bases at J, with 13 bases between the two ends. This CDR3 comprises 15 residues. This clonotype was observed a handful of times. Its antigen remains unidentified. This receptor was obtained from a man aged 50 to 59 who received an inactivated influenza vaccine. This specimen consisted of PBMCs from blood, obtained on the day of vaccination. The chain couples TRBV7-3 to TRBJ2-1, with D possibly matching TRBD2 (6 bases). The CDR3 DNA is TGTGCCAGCAGCTTAGGAGGAGGGCCCCACAATGAGCAGTTCTTC. Translation gives CASSLGGGPHNEQFF.